The entry that follows covers one TCR beta chain sequence. The specificity of this receptor is unknown. No clone much larger than this one lies a single base away; base qualities are absent. These data originate in a study of patients and donors after allogeneic stem cell transplantation (dated by TCRdb to 2018 to 2021). The method behind the library was RT-PCR. Sequenced using a NextSeq 550. Starting from the raw public reads, TCRdb applied fastp trimming at Q25, assembled clones with MiXCR and retained in-frame beta chains. When rows share a CDR3 protein, they turn into one entry using the most common DNA and genes. The sample records approximately 200,000 distinct CDR3 sequences, around 41% of which are singletons. The top ten clonotypes cover 9.5% to 13% of the sample. Sequences were obtained from blood, either unsorted or a sorted T cell fraction (not recorded which). This clonotype was obtained from a human donor who was either an allogeneic HSCT recipient or a stem cell or donor lymphocyte infusion donor (not recorded which). It is not recorded whose cells these are; they may come from a transplant donor.

In nucleotide form, the sequence is TGTGCCAGCAGTTTTGGGGTTTGGAGTGAGCAGTTCTTC. It translates to CASSFGVWSEQFF. Recombination joined TRBV12-3 or TRBV12-4 with TRBJ2-1, with no confidently assigned D gene. V and J lose 3 bases and 9 bases, and a span of 12 bases separates them. CDR3 length: 13 amino acids, cysteine to phenylalanine. The read is trimmed to its CDR3 DNA, 39 bases read in frame from base 1.